These T cell receptor beta chains were read from a single sample in a study of Graves' ophthalmopathy and Graves' hyperthyroidism. TCRdb fed the multiplex PCR reads into MiXCR, producing one record per CDR3 protein. The sample includes fewer than 350,000 distinct CDR3 sequences, about 17% seen only once; the top ten take roughly an eighth. The specimen was peripheral blood. The source of these receptors is an adult man with Graves' ophthalmopathy. Each CDR3 is given with its conserved first and last residue. D genes are given only for firm matches. Only some rows state a clone size, as once, few, many or a class for expanded clones.

clone_size d_call j_call v_call cdr3_nt cdr3_aa
many . TRBJ2-2 TRBV11-2 TGTGCCAGCAGCTTAAGGGAGGCGTACACCGGGGAGCTGTTTTTT CASSLREAYTGELFF
many . TRBJ2-7 TRBV15 TGTGCCACCAGCAGTTGGACAGCGAGCTCCTACGAGCAGTACTTC CATSSWTASSYEQYF
many . TRBJ2-2 TRBV27 TGTGCCAGCAGTTTATATTTCGGACGGACCACCTCCTCAGGGGAGCTGTTTTTT CASSLYFGRTTSSGELFF
many TRBD1 TRBJ2-7 TRBV12-3/TRBV12-4 TGTGCCAGCAGACAAAACCAACAGGGGACCACATACGAGCAGTACTTC CASRQNQQGTTYEQYF
many . TRBJ2-1 TRBV6-5 TGTGCCAGCAGGTCAGGGAGCTCCTACAATGAGCAGTTCTTC CASRSGSSYNEQFF
many . TRBJ2-7 TRBV20-1 TGCAGTACTAGAGTTCTCTGGGGGCGAGGGTACGAGCAGTACTTC CSTRVLWGRGYEQYF
few TRBD1 TRBJ2-7 TRBV2 TGTGCCAGCAGACTGGGACAGGACTTCGGGCAGTACTTC CASRLGQDFGQYF
many . TRBJ2-3 TRBV14 TGTGCCAGCAGCCACAGGGATAGCAGAGATACGCAGTATTTT CASSHRDSRDTQYF
many . TRBJ2-2 TRBV30 TGTGCCTGGAGTGTAATGAACACCGGGGAGCTGTTTTTT CAWSVMNTGELFF
many . TRBJ2-2 TRBV7-2 TGTGCCAGCAGCTTAGCTGGCTTGCTAACCGGGGAGCTGTTTTTT CASSLAGLLTGELFF
few TRBD2 TRBJ2-5 TRBV30 TGTGCCTCGACATATAGCGGGACGGAGACCCAGTACTTC CASTYSGTETQYF
many . TRBJ2-2 TRBV28 TGTGCCAGCACCGAAGGGTCGACACCGAACACCGGGGAGCTGTTTTTT CASTEGSTPNTGELFF
many TRBD1 TRBJ1-3 TRBV15 TGTGCCACCAGCAGAGACACTTCACAGGGGAGGGGAAACACCATATATTTT CATSRDTSQGRGNTIYF
many . TRBJ2-6 TRBV19 TGTGCCAGTAGTAGGCATGAACCTGGGGCCAACGTCCTGACTTTC CASSRHEPGANVLTF
many TRBD1 TRBJ2-7 TRBV6-2/TRBV6-3 TGTGCCAGCAGTTACTTCACAGGGGAACAACCCACTTACGAGCAGTACTTC CASSYFTGEQPTYEQYF
many . TRBJ1-2 TRBV2 TGTGCCAGCAGTGTTGAGAACCCAGATTATGGCTACACCTTC CASSVENPDYGYTF
many . TRBJ1-2 TRBV30 TGTGCCTGGAGTGTACACAGAACTAACTATGGCTACACCTTC CAWSVHRTNYGYTF
. . TRBJ1-6 TRBV27 TGTGCCAGCAGTTTATCCCCAAGAACTTCACCCCTCCACTTT CASSLSPRTSPLHF
many . TRBJ1-1 TRBV6-1 TGTGCCAGCAGTGGTCGCTCGTTGAACACTGAAGCTTTCTTT CASSGRSLNTEAFF
many . TRBJ1-6 TRBV6-2/TRBV6-3 TGTGCCAGCAGTTACTCGAGGGAGAGCTCCTATAATTCACCCCTCCACTTT CASSYSRESSYNSPLHF
many TRBD2 TRBJ2-7 TRBV6-1 TGTGCCGGCTCCCGCAATAGCGGGAGGTTGGACGAGCAGTACTTC CAGSRNSGRLDEQYF
many . TRBJ2-2 TRBV9 TGTGCCAGCAGCGTCACGTCCCCAGGGAACACCGGGGAGCTGTTTTTT CASSVTSPGNTGELFF
many . TRBJ2-5 TRBV7-2 TGTGCCAGCAGCTTAGCATTCAAGCCAGAGACCCAGTACTTC CASSLAFKPETQYF
many TRBD1 TRBJ1-1 TRBV12-5 TGTGCTAGTGGTTTGGCCAGACAGGGCGAAGCTTTCTTT CASGLARQGEAFF
many . TRBJ2-7 TRBV7-6 TGTGCCAGCAGCTCAGGGGTAGCGGGTAGCTCCTACGAGCAGTACTTC CASSSGVAGSSYEQYF
many . TRBJ1-6 TRBV20-1 TGCAGTGCTAGTACAGGGAGCAATTCACCCCTCCACTTT CSASTGSNSPLHF
many TRBD2 TRBJ2-5 TRBV28 TGTGCCAGCAGGAAACTAGCGGGAGCCACAGAGACCCAGTACTTC CASRKLAGATETQYF
many TRBD1 TRBJ2-7 TRBV30 TGTGCCTGGAGCGGGGACAGTCTCTACGAGCAGTACTTC CAWSGDSLYEQYF
. . TRBJ2-5 TRBV12-3/TRBV12-4 TGTGCCAGCAGCCTCCTAGAAGGATTGAGGCAGACCCAGTACTTC CASSLLEGLRQTQYF
many . TRBJ1-2 TRBV4-1 TGCGCCAGCCGGGACTTGTATGGCTACACCTTC CASRDLYGYTF
. . TRBJ1-2 TRBV6-1 TGTGCCAGCGTCGGACAGCCTAGCGATCCCAACTATGGCTACACCTTC CASVGQPSDPNYGYTF
many TRBD1 TRBJ2-7 TRBV6-2/TRBV6-3 TGTGCCAGCAGCTGGACAGGGGGCAACGAGCAGTACTTC CASSWTGGNEQYF
once . TRBJ1-2 TRBV12-3/TRBV12-4 TGTGCCAGCAGAACAGGGTGGATTGATGGCTACACCTTC CASRTGWIDGYTF
many TRBD2 TRBJ2-7 TRBV6-2/TRBV6-3 TGTGCCAGCAGTACCTCGGGACTAGCGGGATATTTATCCTACGAGCAGTACTTC CASSTSGLAGYLSYEQYF
. . TRBJ2-2 TRBV6-1 TGTGCCAGCAGTCCCTACGGGGGAGACACCGGGGAGCTGTTTTTT CASSPYGGDTGELFF
many . TRBJ2-2 TRBV7-6 TGTGCCAGCAGATTCCTTGGGACCGGGGAGCTGTTTTTT CASRFLGTGELFF
many . TRBJ1-1 TRBV28 TGTGCCAGCAGTTTACTATCGGGGGCGAACACTGAAGCTTTCTTT CASSLLSGANTEAFF
. TRBD1 TRBJ2-7 TRBV6-5 TGTGCCAGCAGTTCCCCGGGACAGGGGCCGCACGAGCAGTACTTC CASSSPGQGPHEQYF
many . TRBJ1-2 TRBV6-5 TGTGCCAGCAGTTACTCGAGTAATGGAGTCGACTATGGCTACACCTTC CASSYSSNGVDYGYTF
. . TRBJ1-3 TRBV7-3 TGTGCCAGCAGCGTAGGTGTTGGAAACACCATATATTTT CASSVGVGNTIYF
many TRBD1 TRBJ2-5 TRBV19 TGTGCCAGTAGTATAGCCCGGGACAGGGAAGAGACCCAGTACTTC CASSIARDREETQYF
many TRBD2 TRBJ2-7 TRBV9 TGTGCCAGCAGCGGCGGGACTAAGAACTACGAGCAGTACTTC CASSGGTKNYEQYF
many . TRBJ2-7 TRBV30 TGTGCCTGTACAGGTCTTTCCCCCTACGAGCAGTACTTC CACTGLSPYEQYF
many . TRBJ1-1 TRBV30 TGTGCCTGGAGTGTCAAGGGGGGCAACACTGAAGCTTTCTTT CAWSVKGGNTEAFF
. . TRBJ2-5 TRBV18 TGTGCCAGCTCACCAAGGCGTTCTGGACAACAAGAGACCCAGTACTTC CASSPRRSGQQETQYF
many . TRBJ2-6 TRBV5-1 TGCGCCAGCAGCTTGGGGGGCTCTGGGGCCAACGTCCTGACTTTC CASSLGGSGANVLTF
many . TRBJ1-1 TRBV28 TGTGCCAGCCGCGCACAGGGAGATACTGAAGCTTTCTTT CASRAQGDTEAFF
many . TRBJ1-5 TRBV12-3/TRBV12-4 TGTGCCAGCAGTTTAGGGAACGCGAATCAGCCCCAGCATTTT CASSLGNANQPQHF
many TRBD2 TRBJ2-7 TRBV7-2 TGTGCCAGCAGCTACCTAGGACTAGCGGGAGTTCCCATCTCCTACGAGCAGTACTTC CASSYLGLAGVPISYEQYF
many . TRBJ2-5 TRBV27 TGTGCCAGCAGTCCTTTTTTTTCCCAAGAGACCCAGTACTTC CASSPFFSQETQYF
many TRBD1 TRBJ2-7 TRBV5-6 TGTGCCAGCAGACCGACAGGGCGCGGTGTTTACGAGCAGTACTTC CASRPTGRGVYEQYF
. . TRBJ2-2 TRBV27 TGTGCCAGCAGGTCCCAGGGAGGCACCGGGGAGCTGTTTTTT CASRSQGGTGELFF
. . TRBJ1-2 TRBV6-5 TGTGCCAGCAGTTTAAGTTCGACCTATGGCTACACCTTC CASSLSSTYGYTF
many . TRBJ2-7 TRBV11-1 TGTGCCAGCAGCTTAGCGACTTCCTACGAGCAGTACTTC CASSLATSYEQYF
. . TRBJ2-7 TRBV20-1 TGCAGTGCTAGAGACAGGGTTCGAGCCTACGAGCAGTACTTC CSARDRVRAYEQYF
many . TRBJ2-5 TRBV28 TGTGCCAGCAGTTTGACCATACGGGAGACCCAGTACTTC CASSLTIRETQYF
many . TRBJ2-5 TRBV6-1 TGTGCCAGCAGTTTGATAGAGACCCAGTACTTC CASSLIETQYF